Listed below are T cell receptor beta chains from one sample, sequenced in a study of OX40 agonist ivuxolimab in advanced cancers. The table came from immunoSEQ multiplex PCR; TCRdb's copy has only in-frame clones and leaves some out. The data contain tens of thousands of clones, 88% of them singletons. The sample consisted of CD4+ or CD8+ T cells sorted from blood, taken in a trial of the OX40 agonist ivuxolimab. The receptors derive from an adult with an advanced solid tumor such as melanoma, head and neck, liver or kidney cancer. Both conserved end residues are part of each CDR3. D genes are given only for firm matches. Size is omitted from some rows. Given values are once, few, many or a class for expanded clones.

V: TRBV15; D: TRBD2; J: TRBJ2-2; size: NA; CDR3: CATSFPWSGSSITGELFF; DNA: TGTGCCACCAGCTTCCCATGGAGCGGGAGCTCTATCACCGGGGAGCTGTTTTTT
V: TRBV2; D: NA; J: TRBJ1-2; size: NA; CDR3: CASSELTRGGYTF; DNA: TGTGCCAGCAGTGAGCTGACTCGTGGCGGCTACACCTTC
V: TRBV6-5; D: NA; J: TRBJ2-5; size: few; CDR3: CASSYSPPYRAETQYF; DNA: TGTGCCAGCAGTTACTCACCGCCGTACAGGGCGGAGACCCAGTACTTC
V: TRBV27; D: NA; J: TRBJ2-6; size: NA; CDR3: CASTDDGSFSGANVLTF; DNA: TGTGCCAGCACGGATGACGGGAGTTTCTCTGGGGCCAACGTCCTGACTTTC
V: TRBV10-2; D: NA; J: TRBJ2-7; size: NA; CDR3: CASSERDYEQYF; DNA: TGCGCCAGCAGTGAGCGCGACTACGAGCAGTACTTC
V: TRBV14; D: NA; J: TRBJ2-5; size: NA; CDR3: CASSQARTGTQYF; DNA: TGTGCCAGCAGCCAAGCCCGGACGGGGACCCAGTACTTC
V: TRBV19; D: NA; J: TRBJ2-2; size: few; CDR3: CASSLTENTGELFF; DNA: TGTGCCAGTAGCCTGACTGAGAACACCGGGGAGCTGTTTTTT
V: TRBV27; D: NA; J: TRBJ2-7; size: once; CDR3: CASSDLAASSYEQYF; DNA: TGTGCCAGCAGCGACTTAGCGGCCAGCTCCTACGAGCAGTACTTC
V: TRBV18; D: NA; J: TRBJ2-7; size: NA; CDR3: CASSPPSYDEQGRSYEQYF; DNA: TGTGCCAGCTCACCACCCTCCTACGACGAACAGGGGAGGTCGTACGAGCAGTACTTC
V: TRBV2; D: TRBD1; J: TRBJ1-1; size: NA; CDR3: CASSGQGLRSTEAFF; DNA: TGTGCCAGCAGCGGACAGGGCCTTCGGAGCACTGAAGCTTTCTTT
V: TRBV28; D: NA; J: TRBJ1-2; size: once; CDR3: CASSSGNYGYTF; DNA: TGTGCCAGCAGTAGTGGGAACTATGGCTACACCTTC
V: TRBV5-6; D: NA; J: TRBJ1-2; size: NA; CDR3: CASSLEEAKPYGYTF; DNA: TGTGCCAGCAGCTTGGAGGAGGCGAAGCCTTATGGCTACACCTTC
V: TRBV30; D: NA; J: TRBJ1-3; size: NA; CDR3: CAWSPGGAGNTIYF; DNA: TGTGCCTGGAGTCCGGGGGGGGCTGGAAACACCATATATTTT
V: TRBV9; D: TRBD2; J: TRBJ2-3; size: NA; CDR3: CASSGQPKAGSTDTQYF; DNA: TGTGCCAGCAGCGGCCAGCCGAAAGCGGGATCCACAGATACGCAGTATTTT
V: TRBV10-3; D: NA; J: TRBJ1-1; size: once; CDR3: CAISGGTGGAFF; DNA: TGTGCCATCAGTGGGGGGACGGGGGGAGCTTTCTTT
V: TRBV2; D: TRBD2; J: TRBJ2-3; size: NA; CDR3: CASSRLAAGTDTQYF; DNA: TGTGCCAGCAGCAGACTAGCGGCAGGGACAGATACGCAGTATTTT
V: TRBV5-4; D: TRBD2; J: TRBJ2-7; size: NA; CDR3: CASSLQRGESYEQYF; DNA: TGTGCCAGCAGCTTGCAGCGGGGGGAGTCCTACGAGCAGTACTTC
V: TRBV5-1; D: NA; J: TRBJ2-2; size: once; CDR3: CASSLRPSENTGELFF; DNA: TGCGCCAGCAGCTTGAGGCCTAGCGAGAACACCGGGGAGCTGTTTTTT
V: TRBV2; D: NA; J: TRBJ2-7; size: NA; CDR3: CASGSGGTEGSYEQYF; DNA: TGTGCCAGCGGTTCCGGCGGGACGGAGGGATCCTACGAGCAGTACTTC
V: TRBV7-8; D: TRBD2; J: TRBJ2-5; size: NA; CDR3: CASSLTGLEETQYF; DNA: TGTGCCAGCAGCCTTACAGGACTAGAGGAGACCCAGTACTTC
V: TRBV29-1; D: TRBD1; J: TRBJ1-5; size: NA; CDR3: CSVIQGGNQPQHF; DNA: TGCAGCGTTATACAGGGGGGCAATCAGCCCCAGCATTTT
V: TRBV5-4; D: TRBD1; J: TRBJ1-1; size: NA; CDR3: CASSRSGTVNTEAFF; DNA: TGTGCCAGCAGCAGATCCGGGACAGTGAACACTGAAGCTTTCTTT
V: TRBV18; D: NA; J: TRBJ2-2; size: NA; CDR3: CASSNDMTGELFF; DNA: TGTGCCAGCTCAAACGACATGACCGGGGAGCTGTTTTTT
V: TRBV7-2; D: NA; J: TRBJ1-3; size: NA; CDR3: CASSPQQEPGNTIYF; DNA: TGTGCCAGCAGCCCCCAGCAAGAACCTGGAAACACCATATATTTT
V: TRBV5-1; D: NA; J: TRBJ2-3; size: NA; CDR3: CASSFTGPGADTQYF; DNA: TGCGCCAGCAGCTTTACAGGTCCCGGGGCAGATACGCAGTATTTT
V: TRBV30; D: TRBD1; J: TRBJ2-5; size: NA; CDR3: CAWNRQGYQETQYF; DNA: TGTGCCTGGAACCGACAGGGGTACCAAGAGACCCAGTACTTC
V: TRBV19; D: NA; J: TRBJ1-3; size: NA; CDR3: CASSIDRQRTNTIYF; DNA: TGTGCCAGTAGTATAGATCGTCAGAGAACGAACACCATATATTTT
V: TRBV5-6; D: TRBD2; J: TRBJ2-3; size: NA; CDR3: CASSLAGGTDTQYF; DNA: TGTGCCAGCAGCTTAGCGGGAGGAACAGATACGCAGTATTTT
V: TRBV2; D: NA; J: TRBJ2-5; size: NA; CDR3: CASTLEGPETQYF; DNA: TGTGCCAGCACGCTGGAGGGCCCTGAGACCCAGTACTTC
V: TRBV11-2; D: TRBD2; J: TRBJ2-1; size: NA; CDR3: CASSLGTSGRDPGNEQFF; DNA: TGTGCCAGCAGCCTCGGGACTAGCGGGAGAGACCCGGGCAATGAGCAGTTCTTC
V: TRBV28; D: TRBD2; J: TRBJ2-1; size: NA; CDR3: CASSPPAGGRRSYNEQFF; DNA: TGTGCCAGCAGCCCCCCAGCGGGCGGGAGACGCTCCTACAATGAGCAGTTCTTC
V: TRBV29-1; D: NA; J: TRBJ1-2; size: NA; CDR3: CSVEQFFNYGYTF; DNA: TGCAGCGTTGAGCAGTTCTTTAACTATGGCTACACCTTC
V: TRBV5-4; D: NA; J: TRBJ2-3; size: NA; CDR3: CASSLEGSGTDTQYF; DNA: TGTGCCAGCAGCTTGGAGGGGTCCGGCACTGATACGCAGTATTTT
V: TRBV30; D: NA; J: TRBJ2-2; size: NA; CDR3: CAWGRMANTGELFF; DNA: TGTGCCTGGGGGAGAATGGCGAACACCGGGGAGCTGTTTTTT
V: TRBV15; D: TRBD2; J: TRBJ2-1; size: NA; CDR3: CATSRGGSGRGEQFF; DNA: TGTGCCACCAGCAGAGGGGGTAGCGGGAGAGGTGAGCAGTTCTTC
V: TRBV12-1; D: NA; J: TRBJ1-5; size: NA; CDR3: CASSFGGRANWHNQPQHF; DNA: TGTGCCAGCAGCTTTGGTGGCAGGGCGAATTGGCACAATCAGCCCCAGCATTTT
V: TRBV11-2; D: NA; J: TRBJ2-7; size: once; CDR3: CASSLSPVSSYEQYF; DNA: TGTGCCAGCAGCTTATCCCCGGTTAGCTCCTACGAGCAGTACTTC
V: TRBV7-9; D: NA; J: TRBJ2-1; size: NA; CDR3: CASSLHSVNIEQFF; DNA: TGTGCCAGCAGCTTACATAGCGTCAACATTGAGCAGTTCTTC
V: TRBV11-3; D: NA; J: TRBJ2-7; size: NA; CDR3: CASSSGQGEQYF; DNA: TGTGCCAGCAGCTCCGGACAAGGCGAGCAGTACTTC
V: TRBV6-6; D: TRBD1; J: TRBJ1-1; size: NA; CDR3: CASSAQQGIEAFF; DNA: TGTGCCAGCAGTGCACAACAGGGGATTGAAGCTTTCTTT
V: TRBV5-1; D: TRBD1; J: TRBJ1-1; size: NA; CDR3: CASSLDRVMNTEAFF; DNA: TGCGCCAGCAGCTTAGACAGGGTCATGAACACTGAAGCTTTCTTT
V: TRBV2; D: TRBD1; J: TRBJ2-5; size: NA; CDR3: CASTSQGQETQYF; DNA: TGTGCCAGCACCTCACAGGGGCAAGAGACCCAGTACTTC
V: TRBV6-1; D: TRBD1; J: TRBJ1-2; size: NA; CDR3: CASRGDRGYGYTF; DNA: TGTGCCAGCAGGGGGGACAGGGGCTATGGCTACACCTTC
V: TRBV30; D: NA; J: TRBJ1-6; size: once; CDR3: CAWSAGTQISPLHF; DNA: TGTGCCTGGAGTGCCGGGACACAAATTTCACCCCTCCACTTT
V: TRBV11-2; D: NA; J: TRBJ1-3; size: NA; CDR3: CASSLGGYGNTIYF; DNA: TGTGCCAGCAGCTTAGGAGGTTATGGAAACACCATATATTTT
V: TRBV4-1; D: NA; J: TRBJ2-4; size: NA; CDR3: CASSHPWSNSRERAKYF; DNA: TGCGCCAGCAGCCACCCTTGGTCAAATAGTCGGGAGAGGGCAAAGTACTTC
V: TRBV7-2; D: TRBD2; J: TRBJ2-7; size: NA; CDR3: CASSFSGNSYEQYF; DNA: TGTGCCAGCAGCTTTAGCGGGAACTCCTACGAGCAGTACTTC
V: TRBV6-6; D: NA; J: TRBJ1-3; size: NA; CDR3: CASKETGVAGNTIYF; DNA: TGTGCCAGCAAGGAAACAGGAGTAGCTGGAAACACCATATATTTT
V: TRBV11-2; D: NA; J: TRBJ2-1; size: NA; CDR3: CASSDRGPSRRFF; DNA: TGTGCCAGCAGCGACCGGGGGCCCTCTAGGAGGTTCTTC
V: TRBV11-2; D: NA; J: TRBJ2-3; size: NA; CDR3: CASSLGGTQYF; DNA: TGTGCCAGCAGCTTAGGAGGAACGCAGTATTTT
V: TRBV9; D: NA; J: TRBJ2-5; size: once; CDR3: CASSGGLQETQYF; DNA: TGTGCCAGCAGCGGGGGACTGCAAGAGACCCAGTACTTC
V: TRBV10-3; D: NA; J: TRBJ2-5; size: NA; CDR3: CAIRDSRRQETQYF; DNA: TGTGCCATCAGAGACAGCAGAAGACAAGAGACCCAGTACTTC
V: TRBV7-2; D: NA; J: TRBJ2-7; size: NA; CDR3: CASSLVWPHEQYF; DNA: TGTGCCAGCAGCTTAGTATGGCCCCACGAGCAGTACTTC